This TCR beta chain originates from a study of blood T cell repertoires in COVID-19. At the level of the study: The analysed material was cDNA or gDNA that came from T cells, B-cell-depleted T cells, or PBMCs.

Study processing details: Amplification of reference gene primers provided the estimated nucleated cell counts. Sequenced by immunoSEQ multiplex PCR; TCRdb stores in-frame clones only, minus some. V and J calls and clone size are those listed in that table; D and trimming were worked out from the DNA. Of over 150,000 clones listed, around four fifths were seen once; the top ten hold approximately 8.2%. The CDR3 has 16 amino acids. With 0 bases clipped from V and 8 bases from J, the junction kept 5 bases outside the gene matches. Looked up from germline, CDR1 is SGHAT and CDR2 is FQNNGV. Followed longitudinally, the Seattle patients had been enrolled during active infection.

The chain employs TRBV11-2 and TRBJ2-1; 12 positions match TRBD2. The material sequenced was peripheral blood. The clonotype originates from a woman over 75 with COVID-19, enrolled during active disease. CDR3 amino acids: CASSLDGRLAGDEQFF. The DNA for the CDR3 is TGTGCCAGCAGCTTAGATGGGCGACTAGCGGGGGATGAGCAGTTCTTC.